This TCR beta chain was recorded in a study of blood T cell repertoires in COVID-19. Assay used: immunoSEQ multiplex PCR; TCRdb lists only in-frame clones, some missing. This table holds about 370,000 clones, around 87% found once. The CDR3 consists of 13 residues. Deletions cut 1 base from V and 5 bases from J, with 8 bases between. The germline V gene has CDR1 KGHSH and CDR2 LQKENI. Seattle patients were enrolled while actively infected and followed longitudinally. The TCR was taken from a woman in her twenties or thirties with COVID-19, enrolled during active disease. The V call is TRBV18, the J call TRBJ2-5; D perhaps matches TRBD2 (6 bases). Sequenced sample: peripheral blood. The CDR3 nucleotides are TGTGCCAGCTCACCACGGGGGGACGAGACCCAGTACTTC. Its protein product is CASSPRGDETQYF.